This TCR beta chain was retrieved from a study of shared T cell receptors in the human thymus. This CDR3 contains 16 residues. Per the germline V gene, CDR1 is LGHNA and CDR2 is YNFKEQ. The junction had 7 bases not matched to a gene; V was cut back by 0 bases and J by 4 bases. Only in-frame clones appear in the TCRdb table, and some are missing; sequencing was by immunoSEQ multiplex PCR. In the table there are roughly 660,000 clones, roughly 90% of which are singletons. The same data also contributed to another study, on human thymus T cells. Per that study: It was from resections taken during corrective heart surgery that the thymus tissue came. Unrelated individuals had highly overlapping thymic repertoires, as reported in related research.

The sequence was obtained from a boy younger than two with a congenital heart defect. The chain couples TRBV4-2 to TRBJ2-5; 8 positions agree with TRBD2. The specimen was thymocytes. CDR3 nucleotide sequence: TGTGCCAGCAGCCAAGATCCGGGAGGGAGGGGAGAGACCCAGTACTTC. Amino acids: CASSQDPGGRGETQYF.